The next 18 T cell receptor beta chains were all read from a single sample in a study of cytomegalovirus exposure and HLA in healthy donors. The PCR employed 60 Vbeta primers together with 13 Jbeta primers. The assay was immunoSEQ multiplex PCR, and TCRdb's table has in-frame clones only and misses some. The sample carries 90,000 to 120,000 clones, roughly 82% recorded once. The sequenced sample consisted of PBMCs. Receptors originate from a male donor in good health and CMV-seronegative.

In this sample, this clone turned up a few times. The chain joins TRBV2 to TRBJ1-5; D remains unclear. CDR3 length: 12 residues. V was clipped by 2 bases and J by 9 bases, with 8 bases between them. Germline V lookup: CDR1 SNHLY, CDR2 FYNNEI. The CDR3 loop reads CASSEFPGPQHF. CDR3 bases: TGTGCCAGCAGTGAATTCCCGGGGCCCCAGCATTTT.

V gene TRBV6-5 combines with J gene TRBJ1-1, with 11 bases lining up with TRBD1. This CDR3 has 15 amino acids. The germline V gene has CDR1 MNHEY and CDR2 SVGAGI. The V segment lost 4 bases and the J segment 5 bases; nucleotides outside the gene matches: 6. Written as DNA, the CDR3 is TGTGCCAGCAGTTTAGGGACAGGGGGAGCTACTGAAGCTTTCTTT. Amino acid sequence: CASSLGTGGATEAFF.

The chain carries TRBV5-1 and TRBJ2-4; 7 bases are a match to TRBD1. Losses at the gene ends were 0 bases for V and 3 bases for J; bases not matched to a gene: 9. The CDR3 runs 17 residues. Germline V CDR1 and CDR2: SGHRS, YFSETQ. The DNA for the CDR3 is TGCGCCAGCAGCTTGGAGAGTGGGGGACAGTACAAAAACATTCAGTACTTC. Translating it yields CASSLESGGQYKNIQYF.

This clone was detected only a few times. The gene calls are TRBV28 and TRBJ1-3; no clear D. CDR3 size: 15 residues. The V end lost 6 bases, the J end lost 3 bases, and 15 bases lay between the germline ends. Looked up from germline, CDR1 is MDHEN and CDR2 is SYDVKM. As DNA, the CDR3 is TGTGCCAGCAGCCTAGACGCTGGGTTTGGAAACACCATATATTTT. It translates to CASSLDAGFGNTIYF.

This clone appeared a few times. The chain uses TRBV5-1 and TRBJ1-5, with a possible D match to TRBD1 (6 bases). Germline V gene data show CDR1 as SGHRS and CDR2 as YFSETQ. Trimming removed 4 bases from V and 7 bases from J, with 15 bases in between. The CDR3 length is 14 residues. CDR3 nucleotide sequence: TGCGCCAGCAGCCCGGACAGTTGGGGGCAGCCCCAGCATTTT. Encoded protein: CASSPDSWGQPQHF.

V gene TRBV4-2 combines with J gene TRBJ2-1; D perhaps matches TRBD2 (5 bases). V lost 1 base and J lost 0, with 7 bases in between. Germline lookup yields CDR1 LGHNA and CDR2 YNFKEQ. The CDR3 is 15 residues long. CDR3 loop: CASSQGAGSYNEQFF. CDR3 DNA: TGTGCCAGCAGCCAAGGTGCGGGCTCCTACAATGAGCAGTTCTTC.

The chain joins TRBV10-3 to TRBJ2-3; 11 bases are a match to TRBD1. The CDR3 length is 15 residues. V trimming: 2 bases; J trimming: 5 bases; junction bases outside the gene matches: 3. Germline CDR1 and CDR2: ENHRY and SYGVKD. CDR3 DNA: TGTGCCATCAGTGAGAAGGGACAGGGGGAAGATACGCAGTATTTT. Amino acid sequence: CAISEKGQGEDTQYF.

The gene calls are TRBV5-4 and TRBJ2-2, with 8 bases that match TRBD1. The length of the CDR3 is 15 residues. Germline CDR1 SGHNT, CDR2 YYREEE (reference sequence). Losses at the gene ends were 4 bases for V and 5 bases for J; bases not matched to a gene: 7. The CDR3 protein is CASSTTGVDTGELFF. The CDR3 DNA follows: TGTGCCAGCAGCACGACAGGGGTAGATACCGGGGAGCTGTTTTTT. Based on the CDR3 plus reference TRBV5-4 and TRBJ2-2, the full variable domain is ETGVTQSPTHLIKTRGQQVTLRCSSQSGHNTVSWYQQALGQGPQFIFQYYREEENGRGNFPPRFSGLQFPNYSSELNVNALELDDSALYLCASSTTGVDTGELFFGEGSRLTVL.

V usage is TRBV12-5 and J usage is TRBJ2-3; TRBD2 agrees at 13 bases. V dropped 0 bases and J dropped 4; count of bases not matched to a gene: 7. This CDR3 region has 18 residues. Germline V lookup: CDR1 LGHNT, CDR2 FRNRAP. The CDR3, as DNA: TGTGCTAGTGGTTTGGTCCCTCTGACTAGCGGGAGGTCAGATACGCAGTATTTT. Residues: CASGLVPLTSGRSDTQYF.

The CDR3 bases are TGTGCCAGCAGCCCACCCGTAAGACTACTACCGAACACCGGGGAGCTGTTTTTT. The encoded protein is CASSPPVRLLPNTGELFF. V gene TRBV14 combines with J gene TRBJ2-2; tentative D call: TRBD2 (5 bases). Trimming pared 4 bases from V and 0 bases from J, leaving 18 bases between. The CDR3 has 18 amino acids. CDR1 is SGHDN, CDR2 FVKESK, per germline. Together with reference TRBV14 and TRBJ2-2, the CDR3 gives the full variable domain: EAGVTQFPSHSVIEKGQTVTLRCDPISGHDNLYWYRRVMGKEIKFLLHFVKESKQDESGMPNNRFLAERTGGTYSTLKVQPAELEDSGVYFCASSPPVRLLPNTGELFFGEGSRLTVL.

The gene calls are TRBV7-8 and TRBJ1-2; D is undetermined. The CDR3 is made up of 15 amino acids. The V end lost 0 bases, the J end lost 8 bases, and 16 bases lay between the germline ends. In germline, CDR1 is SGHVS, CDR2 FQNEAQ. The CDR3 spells CASSLALTGVQGYTF. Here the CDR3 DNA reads TGTGCCAGCAGCTTAGCGTTAACCGGGGTACAAGGCTACACCTTC.

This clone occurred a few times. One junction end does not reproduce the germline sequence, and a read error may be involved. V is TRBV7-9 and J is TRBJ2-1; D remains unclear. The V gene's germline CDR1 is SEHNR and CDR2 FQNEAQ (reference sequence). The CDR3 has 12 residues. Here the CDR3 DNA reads TGTTCCAGCAGCCTAACGCTTAATGAGCAGTTCTTC. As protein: CSSSLTLNEQFF.

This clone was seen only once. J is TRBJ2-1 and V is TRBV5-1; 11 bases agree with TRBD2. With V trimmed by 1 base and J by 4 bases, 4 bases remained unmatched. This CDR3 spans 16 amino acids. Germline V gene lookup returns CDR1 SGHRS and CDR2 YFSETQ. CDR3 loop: CASSLPGLADYNEQFF. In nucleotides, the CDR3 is TGCGCCAGCAGCTTGCCGGGACTAGCGGATTACAATGAGCAGTTCTTC.

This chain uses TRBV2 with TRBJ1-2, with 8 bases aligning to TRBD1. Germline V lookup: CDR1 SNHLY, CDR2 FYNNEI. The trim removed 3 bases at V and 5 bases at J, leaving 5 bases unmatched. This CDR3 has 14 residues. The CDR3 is CASSDRTGRYGYTF. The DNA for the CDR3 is TGTGCCAGCAGTGATAGGACAGGGCGTTATGGCTACACCTTC. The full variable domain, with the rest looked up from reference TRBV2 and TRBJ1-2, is EPEVTQTPSHQVTQMGQEVILRCVPISNHLYFYWYRQILGQKVEFLVSFYNNEISEKSEIFDDQFSVERPDGSNFTLKIRSTKLEDSAMYFCASSDRTGRYGYTFGSGTRLTVV.

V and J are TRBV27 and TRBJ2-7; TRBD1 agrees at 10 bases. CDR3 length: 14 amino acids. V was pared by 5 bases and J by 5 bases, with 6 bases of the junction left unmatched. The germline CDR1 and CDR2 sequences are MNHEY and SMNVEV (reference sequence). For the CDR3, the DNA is TGTGCCAGCAGTGCGGGACAGGGGATCCACGAGCAGTACTTC. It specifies CASSAGQGIHEQYF.

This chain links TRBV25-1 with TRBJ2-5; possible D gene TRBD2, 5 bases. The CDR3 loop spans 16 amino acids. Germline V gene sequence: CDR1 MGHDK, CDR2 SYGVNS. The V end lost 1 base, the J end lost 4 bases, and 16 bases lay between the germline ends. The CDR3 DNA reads TGTGCCAGCAGTGAATCTGCGGACCCGGCGGGAGAGACCCAGTACTTC. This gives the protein CASSESADPAGETQYF.

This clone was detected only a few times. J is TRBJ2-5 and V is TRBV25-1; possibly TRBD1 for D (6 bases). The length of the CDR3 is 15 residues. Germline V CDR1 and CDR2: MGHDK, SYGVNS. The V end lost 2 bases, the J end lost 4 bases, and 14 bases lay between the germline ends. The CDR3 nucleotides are TGTGCCAGCAGTGAAGCCCGACAGACAGGAGAGACCCAGTACTTC. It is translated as CASSEARQTGETQYF.

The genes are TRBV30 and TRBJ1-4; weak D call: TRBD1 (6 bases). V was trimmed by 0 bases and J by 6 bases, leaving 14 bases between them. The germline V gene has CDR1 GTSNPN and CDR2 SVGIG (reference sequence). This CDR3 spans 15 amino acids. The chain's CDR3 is CAWSVPFWTDEKLFF. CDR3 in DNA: TGTGCCTGGAGTGTACCCTTCTGGACAGATGAAAAACTGTTTTTT.